The 16 T cell receptor beta chains in this list originate from one sample, sequenced in a study of CD8 T cells in Susac syndrome. RNA was extracted with the RNeasy kit, and a quantity of about 0.5 to 1 ug was reverse transcribed using random hexamers. From the immunoSEQ multiplex PCR reads, TCRdb called clonotypes with MiXCR, one entry per CDR3 protein. The data show 150,000 to 190,000 distinct CDR3 sequences, with 95% seen just once and under 0.15% held by the top ten. Source material: CD8+ T cells from PBMCs. Receptors originate from a human donor with multiple sclerosis.

As to this clonotype: Germline and junction disagree at one end, which may indicate a read error. The V gene is TRBV11-2, the J gene TRBJ2-1, with 8 bases lining up with TRBD2. CDR1 and CDR2 (germline): SGHAT, FQNNGV. CDR3 size: 16 residues. The CDR3 spells CASSLEAGGLGDEQFF. CDR3 sequence (DNA): TGTGCCAGCAGCCTAGAGGCGGGGGGTTTGGGCGATGAGCAGTTCTTC.

The rearrangement joins TRBV29-1 to TRBJ1-5; D is possibly TRBD1 (6 bases). V lost 4 bases and J lost 3, with 13 bases in between. Germline V gives CDR1 SQVTM, CDR2 ANQGSEA. This CDR3 has 14 residues. The DNA of the CDR3 is TGCAGCGTTGGTCTTGGACAGCCCAATCAGCCCCAGCATTTT. This sequence encodes CSVGLGQPNQPQHF. The entire variable domain, with the rest obtained from reference TRBV29-1 and TRBJ1-5, is as follows: SAVISQKPSRDICQRGTSLTIQCQVDSQVTMMFWYRQQPGQSLTLIATANQGSEATYESGFVIDKFPISRPNLTFSTLTVSNMSPEDSSIYLCSVGLGQPNQPQHFGDGTRLSIL.

Only one count was recorded for this clonotype. The CDR3: CASSYGQSSYEQYF. CDR3 bases: TGTGCCAGCAGCTATGGACAGTCCTCCTACGAGCAGTACTTC. V and J are TRBV11-2 and TRBJ2-7; D perhaps matches TRBD1 (6 bases). Germline values: CDR1 SGHAT, CDR2 FQNNGV. This CDR3 contains 14 residues. The V and J ends lost 4 bases and 0 bases respectively, with 10 bases between them. The whole variable domain, remainder taken from reference TRBV11-2 and TRBJ2-7, is EAGVAQSPRYKIIEKRQSVAFWCNPISGHATLYWYQQILGQGPKLLIQFQNNGVVDDSQLPKDRFSAERLKGVDSTLKIQPAKLEDSAVYLCASSYGQSSYEQYFGPGTRLTVT.

V gene TRBV3-1 combines with J gene TRBJ1-1; D remains ambiguous. Germline V gives CDR1 LGHDT, CDR2 YNNKEL (reference sequence). Trimming took off 1 base at V and 5 bases at J, with 5 bases between the two ends. The CDR3 is 12 residues long. CDR3 DNA: TGTGCCAGCAGCCAAGCTGGAACTGAAGCTTTCTTT. Translated, it gives CASSQAGTEAFF.

This clonotype was detected only once. V usage is TRBV29-1 and J usage is TRBJ2-3; 9 bases align to TRBD1. CDR3 length: 15 residues. V lost 7 bases, J lost 3 bases, and 11 bases stayed unmatched. Germline V gives CDR1 SQVTM, CDR2 ANQGSEA. The CDR3 protein is CSEKRRDRVTDTQYF. CDR3 coding DNA: TGCAGCGAGAAGAGAAGGGACAGGGTTACAGATACGCAGTATTTT.

The CDR3 sequence: CASSKPGQGVETQYF. The CDR3 DNA reads TGTGCCAGCAGCAAACCGGGACAGGGGGTTGAGACCCAGTACTTC. The chain uses TRBV13 and TRBJ2-5; 11 nucleotides agree with TRBD1. The V segment lost 5 bases and the J segment 5 bases; nucleotides outside the gene matches: 7. This CDR3 comprises 15 residues. CDR1 and CDR2 (germline): PRHDT, FYEKMQ (reference sequence).

V gene TRBV20-1 combines with J gene TRBJ1-2; 9 bases align to TRBD1. V trimming: 6 bases; J trimming: 7 bases; junction bases outside the gene matches: 21. Germline CDR1 is DFQATT and CDR2 is SNEGSKA (reference sequence). The CDR3 has 17 residues. The CDR3 bases are TGCAGTGCCCGATCCCCTGTCTCCGGGACAGGGAGGGCTGGCTACACCTTC. Protein: CSARSPVSGTGRAGYTF.

V gene TRBV7-6 combines with J gene TRBJ1-1; D remains ambiguous. Trimming pared 8 bases from V and 3 bases from J, leaving 13 bases between. The germline CDR1 and CDR2 sequences are SGHVS and FNYEAQ. The CDR3 has 13 amino acids. DNA of the CDR3: TGTGCCAGCTCCGGCCAGAAGGACACTGAAGCTTTCTTT. As protein: CASSGQKDTEAFF.

The V call is TRBV29-1, the J call TRBJ2-1; TRBD1 agrees at 8 bases. Per germline, CDR1 SQVTM and CDR2 ANQGSEA. The CDR3 runs to 14 residues. The trim removed 3 bases at V and 5 bases at J, leaving 6 bases unmatched. The CDR3 region is CSVEGTGFDNEQFF. The CDR3 DNA sequence: TGCAGCGTTGAGGGGACAGGTTTTGACAATGAGCAGTTCTTC.

This clonotype was recorded once. V is TRBV9 and J is TRBJ1-5; no clear D gene. CDR3 length equals 17 residues. Germline lookup yields CDR1 SGDLS and CDR2 YYNGEE. V was trimmed by 0 bases and J by 1 base, leaving 14 bases between them. The CDR3 sequence is CASSVDPDSPSNQPQHF. CDR3 nucleotides: TGTGCCAGCAGCGTAGACCCGGATTCTCCCAGCAATCAGCCCCAGCATTTT.

The chain has TRBV4-1 and TRBJ2-7; D not resolved. This CDR3 has 15 amino acids. Per germline, CDR1 MGHRA and CDR2 YSYEKL. V gave up 0 bases and J gave up 1 base, with 10 bases separating them. The CDR3 region is CASSQEDGLSYEQYF. The DNA for the CDR3 is TGCGCCAGCAGCCAAGAGGACGGGTTGTCCTACGAGCAGTACTTC.

The chain has TRBV30 and TRBJ2-2; TRBD1 agrees at 8 bases. Germline V gene sequence: CDR1 GTSNPN, CDR2 SVGIG (reference sequence). The CDR3 has 12 amino acids. J was trimmed by 5 bases and V by 5 bases; bases with no gene match: 1. CDR3 nucleotides: TGTGCCTGGGGACAGGGAACCGGGGAGCTGTTTTTT. It is translated as CAWGQGTGELFF. The full variable domain, with the rest looked up from reference TRBV30 and TRBJ2-2, is SQTIHQWPATLVQPVGSPLSLECTVEGTSNPNLYWYRQAAGRGLQLLFYSVGIGQISSEVPQNLSASRPQDRQFILSSKKLLLSDSGFYLCAWGQGTGELFFGEGSRLTVL.

The CDR3 DNA sequence: TGTGCCAGCAGTGACGGTGACAGCCAAGAGACCCAGTACTTC. It yields the protein CASSDGDSQETQYF. The chain links TRBV2 to TRBJ2-5; a weak D match, TRBD1 (5 bases). The germline V gene encodes CDR1 SNHLY and CDR2 FYNNEI. V was shortened by 3 bases and J by 1 base, with 9 bases between the two germline ends. This CDR3 has 14 amino acids.

V gene TRBV29-1 combines with J gene TRBJ2-7; no clear D gene. Germline CDR1 is SQVTM and CDR2 is ANQGSEA. V dropped 0 bases and J dropped 3 bases, with 12 bases sitting between them. The CDR3 has 14 residues. Here the CDR3 reads CSVEDRQIGYEQYF. Here the CDR3 DNA reads TGCAGCGTTGAAGACCGGCAAATCGGCTACGAGCAGTACTTC.

The chain links TRBV20-1 to TRBJ2-5, with D unclear. This CDR3 has 16 residues. Deletions cut 0 bases from V and 3 bases from J, with 17 bases between. From germline, CDR1 is DFQATT and CDR2 SNEGSKA (reference sequence). CDR3 sequence reads: CSARDVGAPGEETQYF. In DNA, the CDR3 is TGCAGTGCTAGAGATGTGGGTGCTCCTGGGGAAGAGACCCAGTACTTC.

This sequence joins TRBV5-1 and TRBJ2-3, with D unclear. The CDR3 sequence is 14 residues long. V shed 4 bases and J shed 1 base, with 10 bases lying between them. Germline V CDR1 and CDR2: SGHRS, YFSETQ. The CDR3 DNA follows: TGCGCCAGCAGCCAAACTAAACGCACAGATACGCAGTATTTT. It yields the protein CASSQTKRTDTQYF.